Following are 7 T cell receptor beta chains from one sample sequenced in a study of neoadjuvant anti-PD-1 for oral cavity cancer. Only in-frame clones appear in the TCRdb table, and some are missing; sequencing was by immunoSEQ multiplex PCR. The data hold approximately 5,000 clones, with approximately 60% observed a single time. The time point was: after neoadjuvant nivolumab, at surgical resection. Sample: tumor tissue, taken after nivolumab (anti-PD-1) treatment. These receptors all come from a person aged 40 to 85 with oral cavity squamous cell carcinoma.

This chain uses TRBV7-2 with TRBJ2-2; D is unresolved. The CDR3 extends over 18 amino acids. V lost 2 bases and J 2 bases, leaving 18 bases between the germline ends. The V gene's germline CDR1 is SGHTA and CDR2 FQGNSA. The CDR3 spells CASSLRSALGPNTGELFF. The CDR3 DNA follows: TGTGCCAGCAGCTTAAGGTCGGCTTTGGGCCCCAACACCGGGGAGCTGTTTTTT.

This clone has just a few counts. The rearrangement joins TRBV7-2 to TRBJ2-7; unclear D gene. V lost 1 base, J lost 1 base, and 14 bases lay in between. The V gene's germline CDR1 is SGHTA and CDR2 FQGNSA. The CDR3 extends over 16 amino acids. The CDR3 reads CASSLGGHGGSYEQYF. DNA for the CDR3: TGTGCCAGCAGCTTAGGAGGTCACGGTGGGTCCTACGAGCAGTACTTC.

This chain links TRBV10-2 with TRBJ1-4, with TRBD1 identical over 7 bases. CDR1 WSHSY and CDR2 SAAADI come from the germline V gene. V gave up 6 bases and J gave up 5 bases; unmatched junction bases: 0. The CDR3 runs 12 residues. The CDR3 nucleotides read TGCGCCAGCAGACAGGGGAATGAAAAACTGTTTTTT. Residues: CASRQGNEKLFF.

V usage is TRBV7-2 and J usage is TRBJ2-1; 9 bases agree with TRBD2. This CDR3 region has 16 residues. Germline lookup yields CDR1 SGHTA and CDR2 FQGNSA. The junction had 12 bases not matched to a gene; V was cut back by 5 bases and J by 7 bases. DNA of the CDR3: TGTGCCAGCAGCGGGGCTAGCGGGGACTCTAGAAATGAGCAGTTCTTC. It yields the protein CASSGASGDSRNEQFF.

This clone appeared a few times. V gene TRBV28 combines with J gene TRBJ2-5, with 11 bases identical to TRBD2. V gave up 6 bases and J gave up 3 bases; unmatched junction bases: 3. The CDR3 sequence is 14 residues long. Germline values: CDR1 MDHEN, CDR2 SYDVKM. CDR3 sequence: CASRGGLAEETQYF. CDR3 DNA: TGTGCCAGCAGGGGGGGACTAGCGGAAGAGACCCAGTACTTC.

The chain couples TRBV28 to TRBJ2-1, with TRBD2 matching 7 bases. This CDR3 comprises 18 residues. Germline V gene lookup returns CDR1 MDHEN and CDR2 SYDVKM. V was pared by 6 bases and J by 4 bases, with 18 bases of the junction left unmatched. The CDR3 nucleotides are TGTGCCAGCAGCAATACGGAGCGGGGAACAACGTTTTACAATGAGCAGTTCTTC. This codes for CASSNTERGTTFYNEQFF.

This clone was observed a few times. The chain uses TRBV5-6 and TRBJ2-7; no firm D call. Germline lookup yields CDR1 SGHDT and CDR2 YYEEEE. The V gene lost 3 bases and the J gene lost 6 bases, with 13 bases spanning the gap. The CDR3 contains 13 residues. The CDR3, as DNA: TGTGCCAGCAGCTCATTGATGAAGGCCGAGCAGTACTTC. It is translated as CASSSLMKAEQYF.